These 23 T cell receptor beta chains were all obtained from the same sample, sequenced in a study of T cell changes during pregnancy in multiple sclerosis. Method: immunoSEQ multiplex PCR; TCRdb's copy keeps in-frame clones and lacks some. Counted here are approximately 20,000 clones, roughly 84% occurring once; the ten biggest clones make up roughly 7.2%. Material: CD8+ T cells from peripheral blood mononuclear cells, obtained before pregnancy. Receptor source: a female donor with multiple sclerosis, enrolled in a pregnancy study.

The rearrangement uses TRBV4-2 and TRBJ2-4; D is undetermined. In germline, CDR1 is LGHNA, CDR2 YNFKEQ. Between the trimmed V and J ends, which lost 4 bases and 2 bases, there was a span of 18 bases. The CDR3 totals 17 residues. The CDR3 sequence: CASSPYFARVSKNIQYF. CDR3 nucleotide sequence: TGTGCCAGCAGCCCTTATTTTGCGAGAGTTTCCAAAAACATTCAGTACTTC.

The genes are TRBV4-2 and TRBJ2-7, with 8 bases matching TRBD1. V dropped 5 bases and J dropped 2; count of bases not matched to a gene: 5. Germline CDR1 is LGHNA and CDR2 is YNFKEQ. This CDR3 spans 14 amino acids. CDR3 sequence: CASSVLQGAYEQYF. The DNA for the CDR3 is TGTGCCAGCAGCGTACTACAGGGGGCCTACGAGCAGTACTTC.

The chain links TRBV10-3 to TRBJ2-2, with 10 bases identical to TRBD2. J gave up 4 bases and V 2 bases, and 4 bases lay outside the gene matches. Per the germline V gene, CDR1 is ENHRY and CDR2 is SYGVKD. The CDR3 loop spans 16 amino acids. CDR3 amino acids: CAISEELAGITGELFF. The DNA of the CDR3 is TGTGCCATCAGTGAGGAACTAGCGGGGATCACCGGGGAGCTGTTTTTT.

The gene calls are TRBV10-2 and TRBJ2-7; 9 bases are a match to TRBD2. Unmatched junction bases numbered 5, after V lost 1 base and J lost 4 bases. The germline CDR1 and CDR2 sequences are WSHSY and SAAADI. This CDR3 is built from 15 residues. CDR3 DNA sequence: TGCGCCAGCAGTGAGTTTAGCGGGAGTGGGTACGAGCAGTACTTC. Its protein product is CASSEFSGSGYEQYF.

V usage is TRBV5-6 and J usage is TRBJ1-3; D not certain. The CDR3 runs to 17 residues. Germline CDR1 and CDR2: SGHDT and YYEEEE. The ends were cut back, 2 bases at V and 0 bases at J, with 15 bases in the middle. CDR3 in DNA: TGTGCCAGCAGCTTTAGGCGACAAACCTTCTCTGGAAACACCATATATTTT. It codes for CASSFRRQTFSGNTIYF. The whole variable domain, filled in from reference TRBV5-6 and TRBJ1-3, reads DAGVTQSPTHLIKTRGQQVTLRCSPKSGHDTVSWYQQALGQGPQFIFQYYEEEERQRGNFPDRFSGHQFPNYSSELNVNALLLGDSALYLCASSFRRQTFSGNTIYFGEGSWLTVV.

This clone was found a few times. J is TRBJ2-1 and V is TRBV6-4; 9 bases match TRBD2. Germline trimming cut 4 bases from V and 8 bases from J; bases unmatched to any gene: 6. Germline V gives CDR1 MRHNA, CDR2 SNTAGT. The CDR3 totals 14 residues. Here the CDR3 DNA reads TGTGCCAGCAGTGCAGGGCGGGAGGGAGATGAGCAGTTCTTC. This sequence encodes CASSAGREGDEQFF.

This CDR3 reads CASRGPGQGGEKLFF. Here the CDR3 DNA reads TGTGCCAGTAGGGGTCCGGGACAGGGAGGGGAAAAACTGTTTTTT. This rearrangement joins TRBV19 to TRBJ1-4; 9 bases agree with TRBD1. Trimming cost V 6 bases and J 8 bases; bases outside gene matches: 10. The CDR3 runs to 15 residues. The germline V gene encodes CDR1 LNHDA and CDR2 SQIVND (reference sequence).

The rearrangement links TRBV5-1 to TRBJ2-3, with D perhaps matching TRBD2 (6 bases). V was trimmed by 2 bases and J by 3 bases, leaving 7 bases between them. The CDR3 has 13 residues. The V gene's germline CDR1 is SGHRS and CDR2 YFSETQ. The DNA for the CDR3 is TGCGCCAGCAGCTTAGGGAGGACAGATACGCAGTATTTT. Its protein is CASSLGRTDTQYF.

V and J are TRBV5-1 and TRBJ2-2, with D unresolved. The CDR3 totals 15 residues. The germline CDR1 and CDR2 sequences are SGHRS and YFSETQ. Trimming took 0 bases from V and 0 from J, leaving 6 bases between them. Written as DNA, the CDR3 is TGCGCCAGCAGCTTGGAACAGCCGAACACCGGGGAGCTGTTTTTT. Encoded protein: CASSLEQPNTGELFF.

The chain joins TRBV2 to TRBJ2-1, with 9 bases identical to TRBD2. V trimming: 4 bases; J trimming: 8 bases; junction bases outside the gene matches: 15. Germline V lookup: CDR1 SNHLY, CDR2 FYNNEI. The CDR3 loop spans 17 amino acids. CDR3 region: CASSVSGGTSFRDEQFF. CDR3 DNA sequence: TGTGCCAGCAGTGTAAGCGGCGGGACTAGCTTTAGGGATGAGCAGTTCTTC.

J is TRBJ2-3 and V is TRBV27, with 7 positions matching TRBD1. This CDR3 has 15 amino acids. Germline V gene lookup returns CDR1 MNHEY and CDR2 SMNVEV (reference sequence). The V gene end was trimmed by 5 bases and the J gene end by 1 base; junction bases not matched to a gene: 6. CDR3 DNA: TGTGCCAGCAGTCCCTGGGACAGCCGCACAGATACGCAGTATTTT. Translated, it gives CASSPWDSRTDTQYF.

The V and J genes are TRBV6-1 and TRBJ2-7; perhaps TRBD1 as D (6 bases). The CDR3 runs to 14 residues. Trimming cost V 2 bases and J 3 bases, with 11 bases left between them. Germline loops: CDR1 MNHNS, CDR2 SASEGT. CDR3 bases: TGTGCCAGCAGTGAATTGTACAGGGACTACGAGCAGTACTTC. It codes for CASSELYRDYEQYF.

The chain has TRBV27 and TRBJ1-2; 7 nucleotides align to TRBD1. Trimming cost V 6 bases and J 6 bases; bases outside gene matches: 7. Per germline, CDR1 MNHEY and CDR2 SMNVEV (reference sequence). The CDR3 extends over 13 amino acids. The CDR3: CASSRTGVDGYTF. The CDR3 nucleotides are TGTGCCAGCAGCCGTACAGGGGTTGATGGCTACACCTTC.

V gene TRBV5-4 combines with J gene TRBJ2-7; TRBD1 matches at 7 bases. With V trimmed by 3 bases and J by 2 bases, 5 bases remained unmatched. Germline-derived CDR1 and CDR2 are SGHNT and YYREEE (reference sequence). CDR3 length: 14 amino acids. The CDR3 DNA is TGTGCCAGCAGCTCTCGACAGGGCCCCTACGAGCAGTACTTC. This codes for CASSSRQGPYEQYF.

The chain has TRBV7-2 and TRBJ2-3, with a possible D match to TRBD1 (6 bases). The CDR3 length is 15 residues. Germline loops: CDR1 SGHTA, CDR2 FQGNSA. V dropped 6 bases and J dropped 0 bases, with 13 bases sitting between them. The CDR3 spells CASRSDRSSTDTQYF. The CDR3 nucleotides read TGTGCCAGCAGATCTGACAGGTCTAGCACAGATACGCAGTATTTT.

This chain links TRBV19 with TRBJ2-1; 9 bases agree with TRBD2. Looked up from germline, CDR1 is LNHDA and CDR2 is SQIVND (reference sequence). The junction had 5 bases not matched to a gene; V was cut back by 5 bases and J by 3 bases. The CDR3 covers 15 residues. DNA of the CDR3: TGTGCCAGTAGTCTGGGACTAGCTGACTACAATGAGCAGTTCTTC. Its protein is CASSLGLADYNEQFF.

The chain employs TRBV2 and TRBJ2-1, with 9 bases that match TRBD1. J gave up 7 bases and V 10 bases, and 5 bases lay outside the gene matches. CDR3 length equals 12 residues. CDR1 and CDR2 from the germline V gene are SNHLY and FYNNEI. As DNA, the CDR3 is TGTGCCAAGGGACAGGGTAAAAATGAGCAGTTCTTC. It codes for CAKGQGKNEQFF.

This chain connects TRBV6-5 to TRBJ2-7; maybe TRBD1 (5 bases). V gave up 2 bases and J gave up 0 bases, with 11 bases separating them. This CDR3 spans 15 amino acids. The germline gives CDR1 MNHEY, CDR2 SVGAGI. CDR3 in amino acids: CASSYGHPSSYEQYF. In DNA, the CDR3 is TGTGCCAGCAGTTACGGACACCCCAGCTCCTACGAGCAGTACTTC.

The V call is TRBV4-2, the J call TRBJ1-3, with D perhaps TRBD1 (5 bases). The CDR3 sequence is 18 residues long. Per the germline V gene, CDR1 is LGHNA and CDR2 is YNFKEQ. Trimming left V 0 bases short and J 5 bases short, with 20 bases between. The CDR3 spells CASSQDRQGTVGRNTIYF. The CDR3, as DNA: TGTGCCAGCAGCCAAGATCGCCAGGGTACAGTCGGAAGAAACACCATATATTTT.

The chain is built from TRBV5-1 and TRBJ1-5; 7 nucleotides match TRBD1. This CDR3 spans 14 amino acids. V gave up 0 bases and J gave up 7 bases; unmatched junction bases: 4. Germline loops: CDR1 SGHRS, CDR2 YFSETQ. The CDR3 is CASSLGQGVQPQHF. The CDR3 coding sequence is TGCGCCAGCAGCTTGGGGCAGGGGGTGCAGCCCCAGCATTTT.

The CDR3 reads CASSQDPSDSEKLFF. The CDR3 coding sequence is TGCGCCAGCAGCCAAGATCCCTCGGACAGCGAAAAACTGTTTTTT. V is TRBV4-3 and J is TRBJ1-4, with D perhaps matching TRBD1 (6 bases). CDR3 length: 15 amino acids. Germline V gene lookup returns CDR1 LGHNA and CDR2 YSLEER. V lost 0 bases, J lost 8 bases, and 13 bases lay in between.

This chain links TRBV19 with TRBJ1-4, with 7 bases matching TRBD1. CDR1 LNHDA and CDR2 SQIVND come from the germline V gene (reference sequence). This CDR3 contains 16 residues. V lost 3 bases and J lost 6; bases outside the gene matches: 10. The CDR3 region is CASSMALTGLDEKLFF. The CDR3 DNA is TGTGCCAGTAGTATGGCCCTGACAGGGTTGGATGAAAAACTGTTTTTT.

For the CDR3, the DNA is TGTGCCAGCAGCTTGGTCGAAGGACACCTAAACACAGATACGCAGTATTTT. It specifies CASSLVEGHLNTDTQYF. The gene calls are TRBV7-9 and TRBJ2-3; tentative D call: TRBD1 (5 bases). The CDR3 spans 17 residues. Germline loops: CDR1 SEHNR, CDR2 FQNEAQ (reference sequence). Trimming took off 3 bases at V and 2 bases at J, with 18 bases between the two ends.